This T cell receptor (beta chain) was retrieved from a study of neurological immune-mediated disorders. V was cut by 1 base and J by 4 bases, with 16 bases left in between. Looked up from germline, CDR1 is MDHEN and CDR2 is SYDVKM. This CDR3 is built from 16 residues. Time point indicated: longitudinal time-point 3. This clonotype was found many times. TCRdb re-called the 5' RACE reads through MiXCR, storing one row per CDR3 protein. The sample has roughly 45,000 distinct CDR3 sequences; roughly 12% are singletons. The source of this sequence is a man younger than 45 in good health. The chain is built from TRBV28 and TRBJ1-2; no definite D call. Sequencing used PBMCs. CDR3 coding DNA: TGTGCCAGCAGTTTATACCGCCCGGGTGAAGGCTATGGCTACACCTTC. Amino acid sequence: CASSLYRPGEGYGYTF.